These 9 T cell receptor beta chains originate from one sample sequenced in a study of PD-L1 blockade in urothelial cancer. The data were produced by immunoSEQ multiplex PCR, yet TCRdb's version contains in-frame clones alone and is incomplete. The data hold 29,000 or so clones, with about four fifths observed a single time. Noted time point: peripheral blood 6 weeks after treatment start. Sequenced here: PBMCs, sampled around atezolizumab (anti-PD-L1) treatment. The origin of the receptors is a man between 65 and 85 years old with urothelial cancer.

The chain couples TRBV14 to TRBJ1-2; 7 bases are shared with TRBD1. CDR1 is SGHDN, CDR2 FVKESK, per germline. There are 14 residues in the CDR3. V lost 2 bases to trimming and J lost 5 bases; unmatched junction nucleotides: 5. The CDR3 DNA follows: TGTGCCAGCAGCCAATTCAGGGGGGATTATGGCTACACCTTC. This sequence encodes CASSQFRGDYGYTF.

This clone was recorded a few times. This rearrangement joins TRBV9 to TRBJ2-6; maybe TRBD1 (5 bases). The V and J ends lost 0 bases and 0 bases respectively, with 13 bases between them. Germline CDR1 is SGDLS and CDR2 is YYNGEE. This CDR3 comprises 18 residues. CDR3 nucleotide sequence: TGTGCCAGCAGCGTAGACGTAGGGGCTGGCTCTGGGGCCAACGTCCTGACTTTC. Translating it yields CASSVDVGAGSGANVLTF.

This clone was observed a handful of times. This sample also contains other DNA sequences that code for the same CDR3. The V call is TRBV7-9, the J call TRBJ1-6; TRBD1 matches at 7 bases. Germline V gene data show CDR1 as SEHNR and CDR2 as FQNEAQ (reference sequence). V was clipped by 1 base and J by 6 bases; unmatched bases: 0. The CDR3 is 14 residues long. CDR3 in amino acids: CASSLDRGNSPLHF. The DNA for the CDR3 is TGTGCCAGCAGCTTAGACAGGGGTAATTCACCCCTCCACTTT.

The chain joins TRBV6-5 to TRBJ2-2, with 9 bases aligning to TRBD1. The junction had 8 bases not matched to a gene; V was cut back by 7 bases and J by 5 bases. CDR1 MNHEY and CDR2 SVGAGI come from the germline V gene. The CDR3 has 15 residues. The DNA for the CDR3 is TGTGCCAGCAAACATAGGGACAGGGAAACCGGGGAGCTGTTTTTT. Protein sequence: CASKHRDRETGELFF.

This chain links TRBV4-1 with TRBJ1-3, with D unclear. Germline-derived CDR1 and CDR2 are MGHRA and YSYEKL. The CDR3 loop spans 16 amino acids. The ends were cut back, 2 bases at V and 0 bases at J, with 11 bases in the middle. CDR3: CASSQFPAGSGNTIYF. The CDR3 DNA is TGCGCCAGCAGCCAATTCCCCGCGGGCTCTGGAAACACCATATATTTT.

The V call is TRBV6-4, the J call TRBJ2-7, with a possible D match to TRBD2 (6 bases). The V end lost 0 bases, the J end lost 1 base, and 16 bases lay between the germline ends. The CDR3 contains 17 residues. CDR1 MRHNA and CDR2 SNTAGT come from the germline V gene. This CDR3 is CASSDSNLSGRSYEQYF. CDR3 nucleotides: TGTGCCAGCAGTGACTCCAATCTCAGCGGGCGGTCCTACGAGCAGTACTTC.

This CDR3 is CASWVGGDYTF. Here the CDR3 DNA reads TGTGCCAGTTGGGTGGGGGGAGACTACACCTTC. The chain joins TRBV28 to TRBJ1-2, with D maybe TRBD1 (5 bases). Germline loops: CDR1 MDHEN, CDR2 SYDVKM. The CDR3 runs 11 residues. V lost 9 bases to trimming and J lost 10 bases, with 15 bases between them.

This clone was counted only a few times. The chain recombines TRBV28 with TRBJ1-2; D is unresolved. CDR1 is MDHEN, CDR2 SYDVKM, per germline. The V end was cut by 4 bases, the J end by 8 bases, with 8 bases between. This CDR3 comprises 11 residues. The CDR3 coding sequence is TGTGCCAGCAGTTCAGGCCGGGGCTACACCTTC. Translated: CASSSGRGYTF.

V and J are TRBV30 and TRBJ1-1, with unresolved D. The CDR3 has 16 amino acids. V gave up 3 bases and J gave up 0 bases, with 17 bases separating them. CDR1 and CDR2 (germline): GTSNPN, SVGIG (reference sequence). The CDR3 is CAWSAIRGRVNTEAFF. DNA for the CDR3: TGTGCCTGGAGCGCAATCCGGGGTAGAGTGAACACTGAAGCTTTCTTT.